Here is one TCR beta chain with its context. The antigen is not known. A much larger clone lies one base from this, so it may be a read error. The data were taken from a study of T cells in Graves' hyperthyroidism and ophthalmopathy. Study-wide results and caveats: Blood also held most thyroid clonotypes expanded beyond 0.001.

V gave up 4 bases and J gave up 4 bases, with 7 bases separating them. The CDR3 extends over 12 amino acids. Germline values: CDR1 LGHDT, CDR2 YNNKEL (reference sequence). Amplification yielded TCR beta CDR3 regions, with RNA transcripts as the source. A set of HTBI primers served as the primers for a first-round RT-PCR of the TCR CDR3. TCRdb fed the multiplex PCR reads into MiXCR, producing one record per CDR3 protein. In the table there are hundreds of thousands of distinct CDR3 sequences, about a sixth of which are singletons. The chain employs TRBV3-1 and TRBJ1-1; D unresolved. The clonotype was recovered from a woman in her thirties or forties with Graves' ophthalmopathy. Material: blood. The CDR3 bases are TGTGCCAGCAGCCTCATTAGCACTGAAGCTTTCTTT. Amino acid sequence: CASSLISTEAFF.